The 21 T cell receptor beta chains below come from one sample, sequenced in a study of blood T cell repertoires in COVID-19. The assay was immunoSEQ multiplex PCR, and TCRdb's table has in-frame clones only and misses some. The sample holds approximately 94,000 clones, around 88% seen once. The sequencing input was peripheral blood. Every receptor here comes from a human donor in a cohort sampled during active COVID-19.

In DNA form, the CDR3 reads TGTGCCAGTACCCCCTCTGCCGGGGATCTCTACGAGCAGTACTTC. Translated: CASTPSAGDLYEQYF. The chain recombines TRBV19 with TRBJ2-7; TRBD2 might be the D (5 bases). CDR1 LNHDA and CDR2 SQIVND come from the germline V gene (reference sequence). The length of the CDR3 is 15 residues. Trimming shortened V by 7 bases and J by 3 bases, and 19 bases separated the two germline ends.

J is TRBJ2-5 and V is TRBV4-1, with D maybe TRBD1 (5 bases). Germline V lookup: CDR1 MGHRA, CDR2 YSYEKL. V lost 1 base, J lost 1 base, and 13 bases lay in between. The CDR3 length is 16 residues. CDR3 nucleotides: TGCGCCAGCAGCCAAGCCTACAGGAGTACCCAAGAGACCCAGTACTTC. Protein: CASSQAYRSTQETQYF.

The V gene is TRBV4-1, the J gene TRBJ2-5; 8 bases align to TRBD2. Germline CDR1 is MGHRA and CDR2 is YSYEKL. There are 16 residues in the CDR3. V trimming: 0 bases; J trimming: 5 bases; junction bases outside the gene matches: 8. CDR3 in amino acids: CASSQDTAGVLETQYF. CDR3 nucleotide sequence: TGCGCCAGCAGCCAAGATACAGCGGGAGTACTGGAGACCCAGTACTTC.

The V gene is TRBV28, the J gene TRBJ1-2, with 10 bases aligning to TRBD1. The V and J ends lost 5 bases and 8 bases, in that order; junction bases with no gene match: 11. Germline loops: CDR1 MDHEN, CDR2 SYDVKM. This CDR3 comprises 15 residues. The CDR3 is CASSPPRQGARGYTF. The CDR3 nucleotides are TGTGCCAGCAGTCCCCCCCGACAGGGGGCTAGGGGCTACACCTTC.

The count of this clone is one. The CDR3 loop reads CASSFLGWAGEAFF. CDR3 sequence (DNA): TGTGCCAGCAGCTTTCTGGGCTGGGCAGGGGAAGCTTTCTTT. The chain recombines TRBV7-6 with TRBJ1-1, with D possibly being TRBD1 (5 bases). Between the trimmed V and J ends, which lost 3 bases and 8 bases, there was a span of 16 bases. Germline lookup yields CDR1 SGHVS and CDR2 FNYEAQ. This CDR3 spans 14 amino acids. The full variable domain, rest sourced from reference TRBV7-6 and TRBJ1-1, is GAGVSQSPRYKVTKRGQDVALRCDPISGHVSLYWYRQALGQGPEFLTYFNYEAQQDKSGLPNDRFSAERPEGSISTLTIQRTEQRDSAMYRCASSFLGWAGEAFFGQGTRLTVV.

The chain couples TRBV6-5 to TRBJ2-5, with 7 bases that match TRBD2. Germline CDR1 is MNHEY and CDR2 is SVGAGI. J was trimmed by 3 bases and V by 6 bases; bases with no gene match: 4. The CDR3 contains 13 residues. The CDR3 loop reads CASRSSGKETQYF. In nucleotides, the CDR3 is TGTGCCAGCAGATCTAGCGGTAAAGAGACCCAGTACTTC.

This sequence joins TRBV6-6 and TRBJ2-7; 10 bases are shared with TRBD2. This CDR3 spans 14 amino acids. Germline V gives CDR1 MNHNY, CDR2 SVGAGI (reference sequence). The trim removed 6 bases at V and 0 bases at J, leaving 2 bases unmatched. CDR3 sequence reads: CASSLAGASYEQYF. The CDR3 nucleotides are TGTGCCAGCAGCCTAGCGGGAGCCTCCTACGAGCAGTACTTC.

This sequence joins TRBV28 and TRBJ2-7, with TRBD1 matching 10 bases. Looked up from germline, CDR1 is MDHEN and CDR2 is SYDVKM. The CDR3 has 15 residues. The V segment lost 4 bases and the J segment 2 bases; nucleotides outside the gene matches: 5. Here the CDR3 reads CASSSTGTGAYEQYF. CDR3 bases: TGTGCCAGCAGTTCCACCGGGACAGGGGCCTACGAGCAGTACTTC.

The rearrangement uses TRBV19 and TRBJ1-2; no clear D gene. Germline CDR1 and CDR2: LNHDA and SQIVND (reference sequence). The V end lost 0 bases, the J end lost 8 bases, and 13 bases lay between the germline ends. The CDR3 has 14 residues. The CDR3, as DNA: TGTGCCAGTAGTATAGAATCTTGGGGAGACGGCTACACCTTC. Its protein product is CASSIESWGDGYTF.

The V gene is TRBV4-3, the J gene TRBJ2-1; 7 bases map to TRBD2. V trimming: 0 bases; J trimming: 6 bases; junction bases outside the gene matches: 8. This CDR3 has 16 residues. CDR1 LGHNA and CDR2 YSLEER come from the germline V gene. The DNA for the CDR3 is TGCGCCAGCAGCCAAGAACTCGCTAGCGGCCTCAATGAGCAGTTCTTC. Translation: CASSQELASGLNEQFF.

The chain carries TRBV5-1 and TRBJ2-1; 10 bases match TRBD2. V trimming: 3 bases; J trimming: 3 bases; junction bases outside the gene matches: 6. The CDR3 length is 16 residues. CDR1 and CDR2 (germline): SGHRS, YFSETQ. The CDR3 DNA reads as TGCGCCAGCAGCTCAGCTAGCGGGGGAGACTACAATGAGCAGTTCTTC. Translation gives CASSSASGGDYNEQFF. Combining the CDR3 with reference TRBV5-1 and TRBJ2-1 gives the whole variable domain KAGVTQTPRYLIKTRGQQVTLSCSPISGHRSVSWYQQTPGQGLQFLFEYFSETQRNKGNFPGRFSGRQFSNSRSEMNVSTLELGDSALYLCASSSASGGDYNEQFFGPGTRLTVL.

The chain carries TRBV7-9 and TRBJ2-7; D call uncertain. CDR3 length equals 14 residues. V lost 1 base and J lost 5, with 12 bases in between. Germline CDR1 is SEHNR and CDR2 is FQNEAQ (reference sequence). CDR3 bases: TGTGCCAGCAGCTTAGGGAGTGTAAGTGACGAGCAGTACTTC. This encodes CASSLGSVSDEQYF.

The J gene is TRBJ2-3, the V gene TRBV7-2; 11 nucleotides agree with TRBD2. The CDR3 extends over 18 amino acids. The germline V gene encodes CDR1 SGHTA and CDR2 FQGNSA. The ends lost 1 base at V and 7 bases at J; junction bases unmatched: 13. The chain's CDR3 is CASSLVTGLAEGGNTQYF. In nucleotides, the CDR3 is TGTGCCAGCAGCTTAGTAACGGGACTAGCGGAGGGGGGGAATACGCAGTATTTT.

This chain connects TRBV28 to TRBJ2-1; 12 bases fit TRBD2. Germline V gene data show CDR1 as MDHEN and CDR2 as SYDVKM. Losses at the gene ends were 6 bases for V and 2 bases for J; bases not matched to a gene: 8. The CDR3 is 17 residues long. The CDR3 region has the DNA TGTGCCAGCAGGGGGCTAGCGGGAGGGTCAACCTACAATGAGCAGTTCTTC. Translating it yields CASRGLAGGSTYNEQFF. Together with reference TRBV28 and TRBJ2-1, the CDR3 gives the full variable domain: DVKVTQSSRYLVKRTGEKVFLECVQDMDHENMFWYRQDPGLGLRLIYFSYDVKMKEKGDIPEGYSVSREKKERFSLILESASTNQTSMYLCASRGLAGGSTYNEQFFGPGTRLTVL.

The chain carries TRBV7-9 and TRBJ2-7, with 12 bases matching TRBD2. The CDR3 runs 13 residues. CDR1 SEHNR and CDR2 FQNEAQ come from the germline V gene (reference sequence). Trimming took 7 bases from V and 6 from J; bases not matched to a gene: 4. The CDR3 DNA reads TGTGCCAGCAACTCGGGACTAGCGGGCGAGCAGTACTTC. It encodes CASNSGLAGEQYF.

This clone was detected only once. The chain combines TRBV5-1 with TRBJ2-1; the match to TRBD1 covers 11 bases. Germline V gene lookup returns CDR1 SGHRS and CDR2 YFSETQ. The CDR3 has 14 amino acids. With V trimmed by 4 bases and J by 5 bases, 2 bases remained unmatched. The CDR3 reads CASSVGQGDNEQFF. DNA for the CDR3: TGCGCCAGCAGCGTGGGACAGGGGGACAATGAGCAGTTCTTC.

In this sample, this clone turned up once. The rearrangement links TRBV15 to TRBJ1-4, with D possibly TRBD1 on 5 matching bases. This CDR3 has 16 amino acids. Germline CDR1 and CDR2: LNHNV and YYDKDF (reference sequence). The V end was cut by 0 bases, the J end by 3 bases, with 11 bases between. CDR3 amino acids: CATSREAGGANEKLFF. CDR3 coding DNA: TGTGCCACCAGCAGAGAGGCGGGGGGAGCTAATGAAAAACTGTTTTTT.

The chain has TRBV5-1 and TRBJ2-1; D call uncertain. Germline CDR1 reads SGHRS; CDR2 reads YFSETQ. The V end was cut by 7 bases, the J end by 1 base, with 9 bases between. The CDR3 covers 13 residues. As DNA, the CDR3 is TGCGCCAGCGAGGCGGAGTCCTACAATGAGCAGTTCTTC. This sequence encodes CASEAESYNEQFF.

This clone was counted once. V usage is TRBV30 and J usage is TRBJ2-7, with 7 bases aligning to TRBD1. J gave up 6 bases and V 2 bases, and 7 bases lay outside the gene matches. The CDR3 has 13 residues. Germline values: CDR1 GTSNPN, CDR2 SVGIG (reference sequence). The CDR3 protein is CAWSTGAMAEQYF. Here the CDR3 DNA reads TGTGCCTGGAGTACAGGGGCGATGGCCGAGCAGTACTTC.

This clone is a singleton in its sample. The chain joins TRBV2 to TRBJ2-1; TRBD2 matches 9 bases. Germline CDR1 is SNHLY and CDR2 is FYNNEI. The length of the CDR3 is 16 residues. The junction had 13 bases not matched to a gene; V was cut back by 6 bases and J by 7 bases. CDR3: CASRIGGRAGRNEQFF. CDR3 in DNA: TGTGCCAGCAGGATTGGCGGGAGGGCCGGAAGGAATGAGCAGTTCTTC.

V and J are TRBV5-6 and TRBJ2-5; 7 bases map to TRBD1. CDR1 is SGHDT, CDR2 YYEEEE, per germline. This CDR3 comprises 13 residues. The V segment lost 3 bases and the J segment 5 bases; nucleotides outside the gene matches: 4. CDR3 nucleotide sequence: TGTGCCAGCAGCTCGGGACAGATGGAGACCCAGTACTTC. Translation gives CASSSGQMETQYF.